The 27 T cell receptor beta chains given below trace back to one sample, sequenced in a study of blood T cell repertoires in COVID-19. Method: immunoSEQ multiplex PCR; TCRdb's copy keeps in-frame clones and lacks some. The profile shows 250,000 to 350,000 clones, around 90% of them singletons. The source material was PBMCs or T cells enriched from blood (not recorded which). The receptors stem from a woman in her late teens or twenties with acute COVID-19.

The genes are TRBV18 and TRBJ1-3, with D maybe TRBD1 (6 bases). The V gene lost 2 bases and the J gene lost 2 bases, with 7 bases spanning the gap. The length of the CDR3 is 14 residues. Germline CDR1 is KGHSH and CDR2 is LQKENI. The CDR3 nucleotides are TGTGCCAGCTCACCAGGGACAACTGGAAACACCATATATTTT. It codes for CASSPGTTGNTIYF.

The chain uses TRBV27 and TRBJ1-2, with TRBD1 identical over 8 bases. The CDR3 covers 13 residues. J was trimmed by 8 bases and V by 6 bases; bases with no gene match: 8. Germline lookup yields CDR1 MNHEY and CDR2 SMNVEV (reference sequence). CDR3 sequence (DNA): TGTGCCAGCAGGTCTCAGGGGGCGGGAGGCTACACCTTC. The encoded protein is CASRSQGAGGYTF.

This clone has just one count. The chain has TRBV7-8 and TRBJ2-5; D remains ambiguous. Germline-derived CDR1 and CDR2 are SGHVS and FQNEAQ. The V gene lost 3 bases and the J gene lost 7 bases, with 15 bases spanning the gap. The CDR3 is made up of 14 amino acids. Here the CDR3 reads CASSFGGTPRTQYF. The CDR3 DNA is TGTGCCAGCAGCTTCGGCGGCACCCCGAGGACCCAGTACTTC.

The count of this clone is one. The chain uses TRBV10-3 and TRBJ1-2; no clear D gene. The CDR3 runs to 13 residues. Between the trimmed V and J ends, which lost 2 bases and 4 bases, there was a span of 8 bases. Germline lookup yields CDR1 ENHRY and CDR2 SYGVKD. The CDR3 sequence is CAISEEGVYGYTF. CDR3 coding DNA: TGTGCCATCAGTGAGGAGGGAGTCTATGGCTACACCTTC.

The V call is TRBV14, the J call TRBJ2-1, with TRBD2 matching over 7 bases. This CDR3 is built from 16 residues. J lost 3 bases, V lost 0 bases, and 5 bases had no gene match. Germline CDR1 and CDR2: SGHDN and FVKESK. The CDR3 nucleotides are TGTGCCAGCAGCCAAGACCTAGCGGTCCTCTACAATGAGCAGTTCTTC. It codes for CASSQDLAVLYNEQFF.

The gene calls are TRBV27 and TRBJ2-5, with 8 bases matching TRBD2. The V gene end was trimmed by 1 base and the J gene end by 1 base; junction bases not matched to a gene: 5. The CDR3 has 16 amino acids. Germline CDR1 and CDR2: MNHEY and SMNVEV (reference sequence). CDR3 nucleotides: TGTGCCAGCAGTTTATTACCTACTAGCGGCCAAGAGACCCAGTACTTC. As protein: CASSLLPTSGQETQYF.

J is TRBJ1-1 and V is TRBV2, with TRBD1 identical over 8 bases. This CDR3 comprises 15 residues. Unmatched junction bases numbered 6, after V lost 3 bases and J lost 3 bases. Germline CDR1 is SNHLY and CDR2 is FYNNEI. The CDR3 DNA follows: TGTGCCAGCAGTGAGTCCCGGGACAGGTACACTGAAGCTTTCTTT. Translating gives CASSESRDRYTEAFF.

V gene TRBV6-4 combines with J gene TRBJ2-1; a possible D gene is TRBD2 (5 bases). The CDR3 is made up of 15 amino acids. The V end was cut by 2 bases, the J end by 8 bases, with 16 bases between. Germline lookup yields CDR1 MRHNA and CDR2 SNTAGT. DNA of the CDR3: TGTGCCAGCAGTGACGGGGTGGGAGCGATCGATGAGCAGTTCTTC. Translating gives CASSDGVGAIDEQFF.

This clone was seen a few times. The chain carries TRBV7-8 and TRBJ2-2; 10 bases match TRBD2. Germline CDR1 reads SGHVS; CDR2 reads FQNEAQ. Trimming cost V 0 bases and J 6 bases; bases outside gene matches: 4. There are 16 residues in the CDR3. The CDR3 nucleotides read TGTGCCAGCAGCTTAGCCCCTAGCGGGAGCCCCGGGGAGCTGTTTTTT. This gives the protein CASSLAPSGSPGELFF. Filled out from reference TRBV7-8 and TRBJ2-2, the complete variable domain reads GAGVSQSPRYKVAKRGQDVALRCDPISGHVSLFWYQQALGQGPEFLTYFQNEAQLDKSGLPSDRFFAERPEGSVSTLKIQRTQQEDSAVYLCASSLAPSGSPGELFFGEGSRLTVL.

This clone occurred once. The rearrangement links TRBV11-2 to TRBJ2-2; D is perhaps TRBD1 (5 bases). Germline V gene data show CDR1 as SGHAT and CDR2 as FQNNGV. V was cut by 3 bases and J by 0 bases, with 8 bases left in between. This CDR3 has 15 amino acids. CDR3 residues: CASSFVRANTGELFF. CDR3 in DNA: TGTGCCAGCAGCTTTGTCAGGGCGAACACCGGGGAGCTGTTTTTT. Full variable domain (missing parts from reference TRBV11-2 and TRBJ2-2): EAGVAQSPRYKIIEKRQSVAFWCNPISGHATLYWYQQILGQGPKLLIQFQNNGVVDDSQLPKDRFSAERLKGVDSTLKIQPAKLEDSAVYLCASSFVRANTGELFFGEGSRLTVL.

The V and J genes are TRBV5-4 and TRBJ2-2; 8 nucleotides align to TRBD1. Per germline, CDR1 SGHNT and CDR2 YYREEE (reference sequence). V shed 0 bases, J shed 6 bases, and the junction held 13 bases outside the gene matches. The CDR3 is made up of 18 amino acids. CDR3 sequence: CASSLGGQGSFFAGELFF. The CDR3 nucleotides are TGTGCCAGCAGCTTGGGAGGACAGGGCTCTTTTTTCGCCGGGGAGCTGTTTTTT.

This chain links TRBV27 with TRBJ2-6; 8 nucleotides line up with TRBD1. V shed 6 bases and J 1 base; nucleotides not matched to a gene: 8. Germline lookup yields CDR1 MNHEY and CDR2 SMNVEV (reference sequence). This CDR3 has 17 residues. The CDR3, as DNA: TGTGCCAGCAGAGGGGGCAGGGGGCTTTCTGGGGCCAACGTCCTGACTTTC. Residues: CASRGGRGLSGANVLTF.

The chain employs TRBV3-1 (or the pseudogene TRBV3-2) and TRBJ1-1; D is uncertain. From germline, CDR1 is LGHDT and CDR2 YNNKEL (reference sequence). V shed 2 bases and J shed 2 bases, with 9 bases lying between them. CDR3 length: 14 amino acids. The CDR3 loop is CASSQFVVNTEAFF. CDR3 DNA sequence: TGTGCCAGCAGCCAATTTGTCGTTAACACTGAAGCTTTCTTT.

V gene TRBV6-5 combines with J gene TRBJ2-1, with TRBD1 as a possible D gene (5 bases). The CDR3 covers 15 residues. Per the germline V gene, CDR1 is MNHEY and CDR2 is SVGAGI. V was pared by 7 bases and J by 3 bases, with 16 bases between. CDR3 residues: CASNQGPPIYNEQFF. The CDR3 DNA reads TGTGCCAGCAATCAGGGCCCTCCTATCTACAATGAGCAGTTCTTC.

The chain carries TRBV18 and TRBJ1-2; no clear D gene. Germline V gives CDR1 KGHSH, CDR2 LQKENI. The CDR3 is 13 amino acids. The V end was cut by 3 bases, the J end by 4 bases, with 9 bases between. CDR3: CASSPSPRYGYTF. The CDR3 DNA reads TGTGCCAGCTCACCCAGTCCCCGCTATGGCTACACCTTC.

CDR3 amino acids: CASIMDSSGNQPQHF. CDR3 DNA: TGTGCCAGCATCATGGACAGTTCGGGCAATCAGCCCCAGCATTTT. The V gene is TRBV6-5, the J gene TRBJ1-5; possible D gene TRBD1, 6 bases. CDR3 length: 15 residues. CDR1 and CDR2 from the germline V gene are MNHEY and SVGAGI. Between the trimmed V and J ends, which lost 7 bases and 2 bases, there was a span of 15 bases.

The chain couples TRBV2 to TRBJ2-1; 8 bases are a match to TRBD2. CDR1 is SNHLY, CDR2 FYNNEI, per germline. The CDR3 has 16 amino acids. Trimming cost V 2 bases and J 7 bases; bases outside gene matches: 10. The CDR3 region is CASSERVGRARNEQFF. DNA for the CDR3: TGTGCCAGCAGTGAACGAGTCGGGAGGGCCAGGAATGAGCAGTTCTTC.

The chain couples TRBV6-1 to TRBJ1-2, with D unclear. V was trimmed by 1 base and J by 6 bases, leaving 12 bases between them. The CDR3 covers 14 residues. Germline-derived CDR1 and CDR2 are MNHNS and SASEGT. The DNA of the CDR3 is TGTGCCAGCAGTGAAGGATATCGGAGCCATGGCTACACCTTC. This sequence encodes CASSEGYRSHGYTF.

CDR3 amino acids: CATSETRLSRGDNEQFF. Here the CDR3 DNA reads TGTGCCACCAGTGAAACCCGGCTGTCGCGGGGCGACAATGAGCAGTTCTTC. The V call is TRBV24-1, the J call TRBJ2-1; possibly TRBD2 for D (6 bases). Germline values: CDR1 KGHDR, CDR2 SFDVKD. Trimming took 4 bases from V and 5 from J, leaving 20 bases between them. This CDR3 comprises 17 residues.

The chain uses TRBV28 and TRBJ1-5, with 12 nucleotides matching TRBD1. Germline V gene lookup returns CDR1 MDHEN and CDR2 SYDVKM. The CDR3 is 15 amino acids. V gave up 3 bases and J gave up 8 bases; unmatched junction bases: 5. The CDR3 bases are TGTGCCAGCAGTTTGGGGACAGGGGGCAAGAAGCCCCAGCATTTT. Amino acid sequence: CASSLGTGGKKPQHF.

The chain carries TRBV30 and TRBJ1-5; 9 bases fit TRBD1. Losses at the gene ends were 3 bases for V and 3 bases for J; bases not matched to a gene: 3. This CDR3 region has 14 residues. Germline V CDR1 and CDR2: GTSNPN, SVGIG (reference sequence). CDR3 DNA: TGTGCCTGGAGCCGGGACAGGGACAATCAGCCCCAGCATTTT. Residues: CAWSRDRDNQPQHF.

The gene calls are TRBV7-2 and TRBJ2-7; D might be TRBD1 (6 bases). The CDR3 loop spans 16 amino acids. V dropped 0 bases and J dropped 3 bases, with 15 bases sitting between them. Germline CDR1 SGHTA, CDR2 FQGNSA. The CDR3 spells CASSLAPWKTGYEQYF. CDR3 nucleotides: TGTGCCAGCAGCTTAGCTCCGTGGAAGACAGGCTACGAGCAGTACTTC.

This chain's CDR3 is CASSIANQETQYF. In DNA form, the CDR3 reads TGTGCCAGTAGTATAGCTAACCAAGAGACCCAGTACTTC. The V gene is TRBV19, the J gene TRBJ2-5; D gene uncertain. The length of the CDR3 is 13 residues. Trimming shortened V by 1 base and J by 0 bases, and 3 bases separated the two germline ends. Germline V gene lookup returns CDR1 LNHDA and CDR2 SQIVND (reference sequence).

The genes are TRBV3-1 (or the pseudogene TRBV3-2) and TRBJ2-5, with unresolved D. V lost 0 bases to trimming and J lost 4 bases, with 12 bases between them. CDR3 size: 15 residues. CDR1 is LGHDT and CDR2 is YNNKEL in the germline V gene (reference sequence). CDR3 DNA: TGTGCCAGCAGCCAAGAACTTGGCAGGCCAGAGACCCAGTACTTC. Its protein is CASSQELGRPETQYF.

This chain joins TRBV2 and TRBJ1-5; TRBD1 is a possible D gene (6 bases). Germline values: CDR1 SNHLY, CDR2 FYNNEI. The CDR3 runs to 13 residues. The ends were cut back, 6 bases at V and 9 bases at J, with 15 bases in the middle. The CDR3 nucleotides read TGTGCCAGCAGGGCCGGGACAATAGTGCCCCAGCATTTT. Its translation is CASRAGTIVPQHF. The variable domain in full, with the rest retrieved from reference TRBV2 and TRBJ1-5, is EPEVTQTPSHQVTQMGQEVILRCVPISNHLYFYWYRQILGQKVEFLVSFYNNEISEKSEIFDDQFSVERPDGSNFTLKIRSTKLEDSAMYFCASRAGTIVPQHFGDGTRLSIL.

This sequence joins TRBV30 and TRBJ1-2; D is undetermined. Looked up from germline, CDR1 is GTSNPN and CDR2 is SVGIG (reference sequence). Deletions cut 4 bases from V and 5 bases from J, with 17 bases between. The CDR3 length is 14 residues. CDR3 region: CAWTTPGGVYGYTF. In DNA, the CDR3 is TGTGCCTGGACCACCCCCGGAGGAGTGTATGGCTACACCTTC.

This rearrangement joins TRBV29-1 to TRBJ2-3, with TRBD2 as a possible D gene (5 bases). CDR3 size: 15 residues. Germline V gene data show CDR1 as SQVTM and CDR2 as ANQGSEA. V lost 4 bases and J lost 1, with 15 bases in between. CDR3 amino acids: CSVVRTLRRTDTQYF. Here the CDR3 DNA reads TGCAGCGTTGTGCGGACTCTAAGACGCACAGATACGCAGTATTTT.